These 28 T cell receptor beta chains were all obtained from the same sample, sequenced in a study of blood T cell repertoires in COVID-19 (dated by TCRdb to the early 2020s). Preparation of the library involved the immunoSEQ multiplex PCR assay. This immuneACCESS table, as held by TCRdb, lists in-frame sequences with V and J called but not all clones. Of the missing ones, under half trace to an unresolved V gene in checked studies; the others have no known cause. Across this sample there are 110,000 to 150,000 clones, with 85% to 90% seen only once. The top ten constitute roughly 3% of the sample. The source material was peripheral blood. All receptors come from a woman aged 60 to 75 with active COVID-19.

The chain has TRBV7-9 and TRBJ2-7; TRBD2 is a possible D gene (5 bases). Germline-derived CDR1 and CDR2 are SEHNR and FQNEAQ (reference sequence). The ends were cut back, 3 bases at V and 5 bases at J, with 11 bases in the middle. This CDR3 has 13 amino acids. In DNA form, the CDR3 reads TGTGCCAGCAGCTTTGGGGAGCGAGACGAGCAGTACTTC. The encoded protein is CASSFGERDEQYF.

The rearrangement uses TRBV7-2 and TRBJ1-1; D gene ambiguous. This CDR3 region has 12 residues. CDR1 and CDR2 (germline): SGHTA, FQGNSA. Between the trimmed V and J ends, which lost 3 bases and 2 bases, there was a span of 4 bases. CDR3 residues: CASSFQNTEAFF. CDR3 coding DNA: TGTGCCAGCAGCTTCCAAAACACTGAAGCTTTCTTT.

V usage is TRBV19 and J usage is TRBJ2-5, with 14 bases that match TRBD2. Germline lookup yields CDR1 LNHDA and CDR2 SQIVND (reference sequence). The CDR3 consists of 15 residues. V was clipped by 7 bases and J by 4 bases; unmatched bases: 5. CDR3 coding DNA: TGTGCCAGTACCGGGACTAGCGGGAGTTCAGAGACCCAGTACTTC. Translating it yields CASTGTSGSSETQYF.

This chain connects TRBV6-5 to TRBJ1-5; TRBD1 matches 7 bases. The germline gives CDR1 MNHEY, CDR2 SVGAGI. The CDR3 has 13 amino acids. J was trimmed by 3 bases and V by 6 bases; bases with no gene match: 2. CDR3 sequence: CASRGQLNQPQHF. In DNA, the CDR3 is TGTGCCAGCAGGGGACAGCTCAATCAGCCCCAGCATTTT.

This clone appeared once. An end of the junction differs from the germline gene, which may be a read error. This chain connects TRBV7-9 to TRBJ1-1; no clear D gene. Germline V gene lookup returns CDR1 SEHNR and CDR2 FQNEAQ (reference sequence). The CDR3 consists of 13 residues. The CDR3 sequence is CASSLSMNIEAFF. CDR3 nucleotide sequence: TGTGCCAGCAGCTTATCAATGAACATTGAAGCTTTCTTT.

V is TRBV6-1 and J is TRBJ2-2, with 13 bases aligning to TRBD2. Germline CDR1 MNHNS, CDR2 SASEGT. CDR3 length: 17 residues. V trimming: 4 bases; J trimming: 6 bases; junction bases outside the gene matches: 8. The CDR3 bases are TGTGCCAGCAGTGGACGGACTAGCGGGAGTGGGTCCGGGGAGCTGTTTTTT. The encoded protein is CASSGRTSGSGSGELFF.

V is TRBV7-2 and J is TRBJ2-3; 10 bases fit TRBD2. The CDR3 is made up of 17 amino acids. J was trimmed by 3 bases and V by 1 base; bases with no gene match: 7. Per germline, CDR1 SGHTA and CDR2 FQGNSA. CDR3 amino acids: CASSLGTSGEGTDTQYF. The CDR3 coding sequence is TGTGCCAGCAGCTTAGGGACTAGCGGAGAGGGAACAGATACGCAGTATTTT.

CDR3 protein: CASSVGLAGSYNEQFF. In DNA form, the CDR3 reads TGTGCCAGCAGCGTAGGCCTAGCGGGATCATATAATGAGCAGTTCTTC. V gene TRBV9 combines with J gene TRBJ2-1; 9 nucleotides align to TRBD2. J lost 7 bases, V lost 0 bases, and 8 bases had no gene match. From germline, CDR1 is SGDLS and CDR2 YYNGEE. This CDR3 region has 16 residues.

This chain connects TRBV30 to TRBJ1-6; the match to TRBD1 covers 8 bases. V lost 5 bases, J lost 6 bases, and 9 bases stayed unmatched. The length of the CDR3 is 15 residues. The germline V gene has CDR1 GTSNPN and CDR2 SVGIG (reference sequence). In nucleotides, the CDR3 is TGTGCCTGGGTATCAGAACAGGGGGTTAATTCACCCCTCCACTTT. Its protein is CAWVSEQGVNSPLHF.

The rearrangement uses TRBV2 and TRBJ2-7; the D gene is possibly TRBD1 (5 bases). Trimming removed 6 bases from V and 12 bases from J, with 15 bases in between. Germline assignment: CDR1 SNHLY and CDR2 FYNNEI. The CDR3 spans 11 residues. The CDR3 here is CASRGWGRLYF. The CDR3 region has the DNA TGTGCCAGCAGAGGGTGGGGCCGCTTGTACTTC. Filled out from reference TRBV2 and TRBJ2-7, the complete variable domain reads EPEVTQTPSHQVTQMGQEVILRCVPISNHLYFYWYRQILGQKVEFLVSFYNNEISEKSEIFDDQFSVERPDGSNFTLKIRSTKLEDSAMYFCASRGWGRLYFGPGTRLTVT.

The J gene is TRBJ2-2, the V gene TRBV29-1, with TRBD2 identical over 10 bases. The CDR3 has 15 residues. Trimming removed 7 bases from V and 1 base from J; junction bases left unmatched: 6. CDR1 and CDR2 from the germline V gene are SQVTM and ANQGSEA. DNA for the CDR3: TGCAGCGCCAAACTAGCGGGGATGAACACCGGGGAGCTGTTTTTT. This gives the protein CSAKLAGMNTGELFF.

The V call is TRBV15, the J call TRBJ2-1, with D maybe TRBD1 (6 bases). Deletions cut 1 base from V and 7 bases from J, with 11 bases between. CDR3 length: 14 residues. Germline values: CDR1 LNHNV, CDR2 YYDKDF (reference sequence). The CDR3 DNA sequence: TGTGCCACCAGCAGAGCGGGGACACCGAATGAGCAGTTCTTC. It specifies CATSRAGTPNEQFF.

The chain uses TRBV10-3 and TRBJ2-7, with no clear D. V lost 3 bases, J lost 1 base, and 4 bases lay in between. Germline lookup yields CDR1 ENHRY and CDR2 SYGVKD. The CDR3 has 12 amino acids. CDR3 protein: CAISDNSYEQYF. The CDR3 DNA reads TGTGCCATCAGTGACAATTCCTACGAGCAGTACTTC.

This chain connects TRBV6-5 to TRBJ1-3; D gene ambiguous. Trimming removed 2 bases from V and 0 bases from J, with 11 bases in between. Germline V gene lookup returns CDR1 MNHEY and CDR2 SVGAGI. The CDR3 runs 16 residues. The CDR3 loop is CASSYGRVDSGNTIYF. In DNA form, the CDR3 reads TGTGCCAGCAGTTACGGGCGCGTTGACTCTGGAAACACCATATATTTT.

The rearrangement joins TRBV9 to TRBJ1-6; no firm D call. The CDR3 loop spans 15 amino acids. V shed 3 bases and J shed 7 bases, with 14 bases lying between them. Germline values: CDR1 SGDLS, CDR2 YYNGEE. The CDR3 region is CASSGHQEVNSPLHF. The CDR3 nucleotides are TGTGCCAGCAGCGGACACCAGGAGGTAAATTCACCCCTCCACTTT. The whole variable domain, remainder taken from reference TRBV9 and TRBJ1-6, is DSGVTQTPKHLITATGQRVTLRCSPRSGDLSVYWYQQSLDQGLQFLIQYYNGEERAKGNILERFSAQQFPDLHSELNLSSLELGDSALYFCASSGHQEVNSPLHFGNGTRLTVT.

This chain joins TRBV5-5 and TRBJ1-1; a possible D gene is TRBD1 (5 bases). Per germline, CDR1 SGHKS and CDR2 YYEKEE (reference sequence). This CDR3 is built from 14 residues. The ends were cut back, 0 bases at V and 6 bases at J, with 12 bases in the middle. The CDR3 loop reads CASSLDPGVAEAFF. The CDR3 DNA is TGTGCCAGCAGCTTGGATCCGGGGGTGGCTGAAGCTTTCTTT.

This clone was seen only a few times. The V call is TRBV4-1, the J call TRBJ2-7, with TRBD2 identical over 7 bases. The germline gives CDR1 MGHRA, CDR2 YSYEKL. Unmatched junction bases numbered 14, after V lost 1 base and J lost 5 bases. The CDR3 has 17 amino acids. This CDR3 reads CASSQASGRNQGDEQYF. The CDR3 DNA is TGCGCCAGCAGCCAAGCTAGCGGAAGAAATCAAGGGGACGAGCAGTACTTC.

This clone came up once. One end of the junction is discordant with germline, which a read error may explain. This chain links TRBV2 with TRBJ2-7; 7 bases fit TRBD2. The V gene's germline CDR1 is SNHLY and CDR2 FYNNEI. The CDR3 length is 18 residues. The CDR3 loop reads CASTESYFRRELTYEQYF. CDR3 in DNA: TGTGCCAGCACTGAATCATATTTTCGGCGGGAGTTGACCTACGAGCAGTACTTC. The full variable domain, rest sourced from reference TRBV2 and TRBJ2-7, is EPEVTQTPSHQVTQMGQEVILRCVPISNHLYFYWYRQILGQKVEFLVSFYNNEISEKSEIFDDQFSVERPDGSNFTLKIRSTKLEDSAMYFCASTESYFRRELTYEQYFGPGTRLTVT.

The chain combines TRBV5-1 with TRBJ2-2, with TRBD1 as a possible D gene (5 bases). Germline lookup yields CDR1 SGHRS and CDR2 YFSETQ. The CDR3 totals 14 residues. V was pared by 2 bases and J by 4 bases, with 9 bases between. CDR3 nucleotides: TGCGCCAGCAGCTTAGACAGTTTCACCGGGGAGCTGTTTTTT. Translating gives CASSLDSFTGELFF.

The chain employs TRBV30 and TRBJ1-5, with a weak D call TRBD1 (5 bases). Trimming shortened V by 5 bases and J by 0 bases, and 20 bases separated the two germline ends. Germline CDR1 and CDR2: GTSNPN and SVGIG (reference sequence). This CDR3 has 17 residues. The CDR3 DNA is TGTGCCTGGGATAGTTCCGGGACTACTTATAGCAATCAGCCCCAGCATTTT. Translated: CAWDSSGTTYSNQPQHF.

This clone was seen a single time. The chain joins TRBV5-5 to TRBJ2-3; the D gene is possibly TRBD1 (5 bases). CDR1 is SGHKS and CDR2 is YYEKEE in the germline V gene (reference sequence). This CDR3 region has 16 residues. The V end was cut by 4 bases, the J end by 4 bases, with 19 bases between. CDR3 DNA sequence: TGTGCCAGCAGCCAGGGCGTAGGTGCCGCCCCAGATACGCAGTATTTT. Protein product: CASSQGVGAAPDTQYF.

This clone came up once. The chain links TRBV7-2 to TRBJ2-5; 8 nucleotides align to TRBD2. The CDR3 has 14 residues. Germline CDR1 SGHTA, CDR2 FQGNSA. The V segment lost 5 bases and the J segment 2 bases; nucleotides outside the gene matches: 4. CDR3 sequence reads: CASSRGGVQETQYF. In nucleotides, the CDR3 is TGTGCCAGCAGCCGGGGGGGTGTACAAGAGACCCAGTACTTC. The variable domain in full, with the rest retrieved from reference TRBV7-2 and TRBJ2-5, is GAGVSQSPSNKVTEKGKDVELRCDPISGHTALYWYRQSLGQGLEFLIYFQGNSAPDKSGLPSDRFSAERTGGSVSTLTIQRTQQEDSAVYLCASSRGGVQETQYFGPGTRLLVL.

The table lists this clone with a count of one. CDR3 protein: CATVKTSGSYEQYF. In DNA, the CDR3 is TGCGCCACCGTAAAGACTAGCGGATCCTACGAGCAGTACTTC. This chain joins TRBV10-1 and TRBJ2-7, with 9 bases that match TRBD2. The V gene end was trimmed by 10 bases and the J gene end by 1 base; junction bases not matched to a gene: 8. CDR3 length equals 14 residues. CDR1 is WNHNN, CDR2 SYGVQD, per germline (reference sequence).

The chain combines TRBV7-9 with TRBJ2-3; TRBD1 aligns across 7 bases. The V gene's germline CDR1 is SEHNR and CDR2 FQNEAQ (reference sequence). The CDR3 runs 16 residues. V lost 4 bases, J lost 3 bases, and 10 bases stayed unmatched. In nucleotides, the CDR3 is TGTGCCAGCAGCTACCTCCCGGGACAGAAAACAGATACGCAGTATTTT. It is translated as CASSYLPGQKTDTQYF.

This chain connects TRBV6-2 or TRBV6-3 to TRBJ2-7, with TRBD1 matching 10 bases. Germline CDR1 reads MNHEY; CDR2 reads SVGEGT. J lost 3 bases, V lost 4 bases, and 0 bases had no gene match. This CDR3 contains 13 residues. CDR3 residues: CASSWTGGYEQYF. The CDR3 bases are TGTGCCAGCAGTTGGACAGGGGGCTACGAGCAGTACTTC.

The chain employs TRBV24-1 and TRBJ2-5; 9 nucleotides line up with TRBD2. The CDR3 has 16 amino acids. Germline values: CDR1 KGHDR, CDR2 SFDVKD. The junction had 10 bases not matched to a gene; V was cut back by 5 bases and J by 4 bases. This CDR3 is CATSAASGVVGETQYF. The CDR3 DNA reads TGTGCCACCAGTGCGGCTAGCGGGGTGGTTGGAGAGACCCAGTACTTC.

This chain uses TRBV7-2 with TRBJ2-3; 10 positions agree with TRBD2. After removal of 6 bases from V and 4 bases from J, the junction contained 7 bases not matched to a gene. CDR3 length equals 15 residues. Germline lookup yields CDR1 SGHTA and CDR2 FQGNSA. DNA for the CDR3: TGTGCCAGCAGGACAAGCGGGAGGGCTGCAGATACGCAGTATTTT. It specifies CASRTSGRAADTQYF.

The chain joins TRBV20-1 to TRBJ2-1, with a weak D call TRBD1 (6 bases). Germline loops: CDR1 DFQATT, CDR2 SNEGSKA (reference sequence). Trimming cost V 5 bases and J 7 bases, with 9 bases left between them. The CDR3 is made up of 11 amino acids. This CDR3 is CSAGQWNEQFF. As DNA, the CDR3 is TGCAGTGCTGGACAGTGGAATGAGCAGTTCTTC.